Here is one TCR beta chain with its context. Its matching antigen is unknown. This specimen belongs to a study of identical twins. Study-wide results and limits: Zero-insertion findings could be partly confounded by invariant cells (MAIT and iNKT cells). The same donors were not followed; conclusions instead depended on cross-sectional statistical analysis. Among beta out-of-frame sequences, excess sharing between twins appeared weaker.

Trimming left V 3 bases short and J 7 bases short, with 7 bases between. Germline V gene lookup returns CDR1 DFQATT and CDR2 SNEGSKA (reference sequence). The CDR3 is 10 residues long. A universal primer site was created by template switching, with the cDNA bearing unique molecular identifiers. In TCRdb, the 5' RACE reads were re-called with MiXCR into one record per CDR3 protein. This sample yields 250,000 or so distinct CDR3 sequences, of which about 8% are seen a single time; less than 4% belongs to the top ten. These data also featured in a second study, about yellow fever vaccine responses in identical twins.

The sequenced sample was CD8+ T cells sorted from blood. The receptor's source is a woman younger than 30 in good health. The chain carries TRBV20-1 and TRBJ2-7; no clear D. CDR3 region: CSASNGEQYF. The CDR3 nucleotides are TGCAGTGCTAGTAACGGAGAGCAGTACTTC.